This T cell receptor beta chain was obtained from a study of control samples from healthy donors and cancer patients. Trimming stripped 8 bases from V and 9 bases from J, with 15 bases between. CDR1 is SQVTM and CDR2 is ANQGSEA in the germline V gene. CDR3 length: 11 amino acids. This table comes from immunoSEQ multiplex PCR, and its TCRdb copy is limited to in-frame clones, with some not included. The profile covers just over 150,000 clones, with roughly 93% appearing a single time and under 2.5% taken by the ten largest. The V and J genes are TRBV29-1 and TRBJ2-3; tentative D call: TRBD2 (5 bases). This TCR came from a man aged 50 or older in good health. Sequenced input: blood. The CDR3 DNA sequence: TGCAGCACGGCCCAATCGGGGACGCAGTATTTT. Translation gives CSTAQSGTQYF.